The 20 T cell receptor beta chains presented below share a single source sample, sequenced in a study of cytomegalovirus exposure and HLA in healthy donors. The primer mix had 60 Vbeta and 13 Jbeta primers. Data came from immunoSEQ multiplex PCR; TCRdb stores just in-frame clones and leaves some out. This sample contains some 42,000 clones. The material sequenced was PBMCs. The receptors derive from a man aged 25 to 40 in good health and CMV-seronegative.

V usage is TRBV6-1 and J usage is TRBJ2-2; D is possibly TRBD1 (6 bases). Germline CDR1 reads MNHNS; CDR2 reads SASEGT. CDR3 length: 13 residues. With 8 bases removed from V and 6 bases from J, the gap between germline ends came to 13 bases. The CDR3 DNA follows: TGTGCCAGCGGGGGCGCAATCGCCGGGGAGCTGTTTTTT. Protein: CASGGAIAGELFF.

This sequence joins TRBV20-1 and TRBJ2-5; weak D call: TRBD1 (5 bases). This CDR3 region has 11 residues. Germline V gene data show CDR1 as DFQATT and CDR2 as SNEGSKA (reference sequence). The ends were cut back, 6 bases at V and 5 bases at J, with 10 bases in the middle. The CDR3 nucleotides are TGCAGTGCCACGAAGGGGGAGACCCAGTACTTC. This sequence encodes CSATKGETQYF.

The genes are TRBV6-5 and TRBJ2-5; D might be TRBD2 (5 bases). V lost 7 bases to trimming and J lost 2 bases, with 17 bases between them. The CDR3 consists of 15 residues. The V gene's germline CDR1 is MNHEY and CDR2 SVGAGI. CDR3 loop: CASTNTGGRQETQYF. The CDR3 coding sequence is TGTGCCAGCACCAACACTGGAGGCCGTCAAGAGACCCAGTACTTC.

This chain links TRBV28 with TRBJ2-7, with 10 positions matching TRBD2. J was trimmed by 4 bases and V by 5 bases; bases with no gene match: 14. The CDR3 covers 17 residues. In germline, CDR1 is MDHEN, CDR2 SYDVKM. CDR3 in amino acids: CASSPKYGTSENYEQYF. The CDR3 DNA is TGTGCCAGCAGTCCAAAGTACGGGACTAGCGAGAATTACGAGCAGTACTTC.

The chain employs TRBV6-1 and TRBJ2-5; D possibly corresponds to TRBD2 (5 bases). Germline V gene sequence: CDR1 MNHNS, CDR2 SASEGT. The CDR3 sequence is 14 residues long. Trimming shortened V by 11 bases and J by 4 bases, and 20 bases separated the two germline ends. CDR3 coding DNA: TGTGCCGGGAGTGGGAGACCTTGGAGAGAGACCCAGTACTTC. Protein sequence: CAGSGRPWRETQYF.

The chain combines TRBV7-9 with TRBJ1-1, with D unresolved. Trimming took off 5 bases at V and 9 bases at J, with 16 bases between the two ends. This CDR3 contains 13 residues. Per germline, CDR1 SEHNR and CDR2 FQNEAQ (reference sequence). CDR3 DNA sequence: TGTGCCAGCAGCCCAGACCGAGGCACCCAAGCTTTCTTT. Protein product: CASSPDRGTQAFF.

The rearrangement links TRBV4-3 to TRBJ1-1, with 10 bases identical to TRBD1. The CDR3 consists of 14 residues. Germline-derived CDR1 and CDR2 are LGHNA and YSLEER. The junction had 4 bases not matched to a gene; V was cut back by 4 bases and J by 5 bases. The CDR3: CASSRRTGGTEAFF. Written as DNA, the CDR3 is TGCGCCAGCAGCCGCCGGACAGGGGGGACTGAAGCTTTCTTT.

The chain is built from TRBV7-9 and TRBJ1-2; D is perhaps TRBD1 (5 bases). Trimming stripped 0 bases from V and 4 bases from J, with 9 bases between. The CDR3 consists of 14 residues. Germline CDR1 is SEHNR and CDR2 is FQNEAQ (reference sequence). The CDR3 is CASSLAGLSYGYTF. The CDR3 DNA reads TGTGCCAGCAGCTTAGCGGGACTTAGCTATGGCTACACCTTC.

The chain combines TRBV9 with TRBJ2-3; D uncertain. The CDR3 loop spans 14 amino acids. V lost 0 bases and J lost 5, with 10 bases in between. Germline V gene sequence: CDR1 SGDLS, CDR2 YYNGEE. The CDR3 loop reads CASSVVSGGDTQYF. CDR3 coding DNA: TGTGCCAGCAGCGTAGTTAGTGGCGGAGATACGCAGTATTTT.

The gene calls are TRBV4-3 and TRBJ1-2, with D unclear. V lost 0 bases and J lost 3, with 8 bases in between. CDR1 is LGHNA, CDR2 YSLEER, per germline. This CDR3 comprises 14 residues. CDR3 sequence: CASSQDWQDYGYTF. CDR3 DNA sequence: TGCGCCAGCAGCCAAGACTGGCAGGACTATGGCTACACCTTC.

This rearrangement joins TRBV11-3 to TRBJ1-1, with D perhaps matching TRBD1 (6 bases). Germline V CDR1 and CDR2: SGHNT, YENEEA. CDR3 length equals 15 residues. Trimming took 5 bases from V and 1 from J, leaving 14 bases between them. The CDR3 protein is CASSTRTAPNTEAFF. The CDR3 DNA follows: TGTGCCAGCAGCACCCGGACAGCCCCGAACACTGAAGCTTTCTTT.

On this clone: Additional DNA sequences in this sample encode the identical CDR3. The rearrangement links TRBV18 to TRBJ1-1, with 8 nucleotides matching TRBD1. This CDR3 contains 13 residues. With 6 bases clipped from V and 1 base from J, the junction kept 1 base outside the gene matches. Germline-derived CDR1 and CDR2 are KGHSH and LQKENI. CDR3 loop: CASSGQANTEAFF. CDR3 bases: TGTGCCAGCTCGGGACAGGCGAACACTGAAGCTTTCTTT.

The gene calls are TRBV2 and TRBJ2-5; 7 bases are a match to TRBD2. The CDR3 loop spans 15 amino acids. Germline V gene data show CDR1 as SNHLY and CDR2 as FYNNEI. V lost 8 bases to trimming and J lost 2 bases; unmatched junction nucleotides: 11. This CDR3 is CASGEGAHRQETQYF. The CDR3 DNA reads TGTGCCAGCGGGGAGGGTGCGCACCGTCAAGAGACCCAGTACTTC.

CDR3 sequence reads: CAWSRSYEQYF. In DNA, the CDR3 is TGTGCCTGGAGTCGTTCGTACGAGCAGTACTTC. This rearrangement joins TRBV30 to TRBJ2-7; D unresolved. CDR3 size: 11 residues. CDR1 and CDR2 from the germline V gene are GTSNPN and SVGIG (reference sequence). The ends were cut back, 2 bases at V and 4 bases at J, with 6 bases in the middle. Supplemented by reference TRBV30 and TRBJ2-7, the full variable domain reads SQTIHQWPATLVQPVGSPLSLECTVEGTSNPNLYWYRQAAGRGLQLLFYSVGIGQISSEVPQNLSASRPQDRQFILSSKKLLLSDSGFYLCAWSRSYEQYFGPGTRLTVT.

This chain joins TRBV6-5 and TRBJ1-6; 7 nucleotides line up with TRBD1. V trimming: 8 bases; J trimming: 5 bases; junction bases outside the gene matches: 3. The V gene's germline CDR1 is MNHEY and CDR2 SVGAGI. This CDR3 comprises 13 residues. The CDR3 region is CASRTGDNSPLHF. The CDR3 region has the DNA TGTGCCAGCCGGACAGGAGATAATTCACCCCTCCACTTT.

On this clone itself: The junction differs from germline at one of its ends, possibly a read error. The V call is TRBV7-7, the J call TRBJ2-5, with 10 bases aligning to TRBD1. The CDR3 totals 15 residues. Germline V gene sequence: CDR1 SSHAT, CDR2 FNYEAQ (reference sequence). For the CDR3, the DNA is TGTGCTAGCAGCTTAGGGACAGGGGTTATGGAGACCCAGTACTTC. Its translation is CASSLGTGVMETQYF.

The CDR3 DNA reads TGTGCCAGCAGCTTAGGAGGACCAGGGGTTGCGCAGTATTTT. Amino acid sequence: CASSLGGPGVAQYF. V usage is TRBV11-2 and J usage is TRBJ2-3; D possibly corresponds to TRBD1 (6 bases). Looked up from germline, CDR1 is SGHAT and CDR2 is FQNNGV. This CDR3 is 14 amino acids long. The germline V and J ends were trimmed by 1 base and 10 bases, with 15 bases remaining between them.

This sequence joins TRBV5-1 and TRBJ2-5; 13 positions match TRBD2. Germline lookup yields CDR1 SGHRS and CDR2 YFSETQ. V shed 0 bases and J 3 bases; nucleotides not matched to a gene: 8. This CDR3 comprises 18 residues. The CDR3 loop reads CASSLGGLAGYAEETQYF. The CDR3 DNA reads TGCGCCAGCAGCTTGGGGGGACTAGCGGGATATGCGGAAGAGACCCAGTACTTC.

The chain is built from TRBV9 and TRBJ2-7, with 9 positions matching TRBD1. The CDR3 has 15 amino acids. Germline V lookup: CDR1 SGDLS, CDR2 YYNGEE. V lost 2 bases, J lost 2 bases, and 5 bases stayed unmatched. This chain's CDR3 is CASSVGQGRTYEQYF. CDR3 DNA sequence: TGTGCCAGCAGCGTCGGACAGGGGCGAACCTACGAGCAGTACTTC.

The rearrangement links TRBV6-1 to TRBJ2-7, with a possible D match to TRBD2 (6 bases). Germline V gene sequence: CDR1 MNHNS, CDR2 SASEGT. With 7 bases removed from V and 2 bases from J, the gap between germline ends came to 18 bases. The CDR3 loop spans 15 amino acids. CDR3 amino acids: CASTEEGGGPYEQYF. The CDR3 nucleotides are TGTGCCAGCACCGAAGAGGGAGGTGGGCCCTACGAGCAGTACTTC.